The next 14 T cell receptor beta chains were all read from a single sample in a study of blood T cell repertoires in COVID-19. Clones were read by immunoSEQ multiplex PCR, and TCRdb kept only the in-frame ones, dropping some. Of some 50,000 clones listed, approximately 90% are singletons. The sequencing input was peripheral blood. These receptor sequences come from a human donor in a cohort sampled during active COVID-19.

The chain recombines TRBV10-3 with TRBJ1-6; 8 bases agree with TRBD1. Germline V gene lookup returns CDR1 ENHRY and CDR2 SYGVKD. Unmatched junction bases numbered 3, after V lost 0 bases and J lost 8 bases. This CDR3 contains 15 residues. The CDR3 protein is CAISESRQGYSPLHF. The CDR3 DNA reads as TGTGCCATCAGTGAGTCGAGACAGGGGTATTCACCCCTCCACTTT.

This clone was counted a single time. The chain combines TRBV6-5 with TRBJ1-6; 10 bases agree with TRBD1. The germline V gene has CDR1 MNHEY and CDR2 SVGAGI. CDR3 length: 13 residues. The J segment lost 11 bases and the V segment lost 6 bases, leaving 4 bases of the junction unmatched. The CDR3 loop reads CASRGQGLAPLHF. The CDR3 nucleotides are TGTGCCAGCAGGGGACAGGGGCTGGCACCCCTCCACTTT.

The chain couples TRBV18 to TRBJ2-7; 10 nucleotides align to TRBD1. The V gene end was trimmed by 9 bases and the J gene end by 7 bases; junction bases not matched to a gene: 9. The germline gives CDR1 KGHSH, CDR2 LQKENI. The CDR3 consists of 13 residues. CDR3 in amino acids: CASAGQGLGEQYF. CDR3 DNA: TGTGCCAGTGCGGGACAGGGGCTAGGAGAGCAGTACTTC.

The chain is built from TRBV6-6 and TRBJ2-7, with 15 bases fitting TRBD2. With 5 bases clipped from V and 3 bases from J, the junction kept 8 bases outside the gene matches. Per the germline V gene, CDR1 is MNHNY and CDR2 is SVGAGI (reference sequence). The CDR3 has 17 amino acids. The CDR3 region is CASSPGLAGGHFYEQYF. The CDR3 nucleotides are TGTGCCAGCAGTCCGGGACTAGCGGGAGGCCACTTCTACGAGCAGTACTTC.

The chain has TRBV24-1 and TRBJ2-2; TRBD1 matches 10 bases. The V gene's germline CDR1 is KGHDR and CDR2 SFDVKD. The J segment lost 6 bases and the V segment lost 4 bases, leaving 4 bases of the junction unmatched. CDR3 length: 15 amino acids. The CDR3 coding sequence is TGTGCCACCAGTGAGGACAGGGGGGGGCCCGGGGAGCTGTTTTTT. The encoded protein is CATSEDRGGPGELFF.

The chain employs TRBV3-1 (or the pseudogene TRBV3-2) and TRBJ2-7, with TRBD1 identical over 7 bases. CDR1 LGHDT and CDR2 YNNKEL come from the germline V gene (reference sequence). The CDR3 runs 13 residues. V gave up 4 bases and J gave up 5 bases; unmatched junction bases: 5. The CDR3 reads CASSLRDSHEQYF. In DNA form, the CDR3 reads TGTGCCAGCAGCCTCCGGGACAGCCACGAGCAGTACTTC.

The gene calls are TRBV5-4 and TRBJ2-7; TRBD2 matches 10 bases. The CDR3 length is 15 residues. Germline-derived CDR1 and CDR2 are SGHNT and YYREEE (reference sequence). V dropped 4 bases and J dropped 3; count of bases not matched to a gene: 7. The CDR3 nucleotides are TGTGCCAGCAGCACCAGCGGGGGGGGATACTACGAGCAGTACTTC. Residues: CASSTSGGGYYEQYF.

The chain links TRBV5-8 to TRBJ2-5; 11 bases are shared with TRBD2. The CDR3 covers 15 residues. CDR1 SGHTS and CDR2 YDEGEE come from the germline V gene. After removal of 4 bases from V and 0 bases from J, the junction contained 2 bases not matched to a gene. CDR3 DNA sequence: TGTGCCAGCAGCACGGGACTAGCGGACCAAGAGACCCAGTACTTC. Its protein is CASSTGLADQETQYF.

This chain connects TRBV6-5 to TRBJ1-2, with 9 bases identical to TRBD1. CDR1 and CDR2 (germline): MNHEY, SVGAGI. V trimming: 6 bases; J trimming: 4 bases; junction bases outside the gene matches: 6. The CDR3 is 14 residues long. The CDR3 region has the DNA TGTGCCAGCAGCCCCGGGACAGGGATCTATGGCTACACCTTC. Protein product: CASSPGTGIYGYTF.

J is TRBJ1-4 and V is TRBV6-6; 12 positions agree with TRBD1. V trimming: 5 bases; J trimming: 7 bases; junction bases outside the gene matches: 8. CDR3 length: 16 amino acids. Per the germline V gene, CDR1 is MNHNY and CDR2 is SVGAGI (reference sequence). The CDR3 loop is CASSPGTGGSGEKLFF. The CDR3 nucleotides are TGTGCCAGCAGTCCCGGGACAGGGGGCTCAGGTGAAAAACTGTTTTTT.

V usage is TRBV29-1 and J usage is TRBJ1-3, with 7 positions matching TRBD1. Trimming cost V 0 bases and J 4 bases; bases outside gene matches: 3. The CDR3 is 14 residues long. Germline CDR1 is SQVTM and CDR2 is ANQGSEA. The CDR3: CSVEETGTGNTIYF. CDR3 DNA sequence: TGCAGCGTTGAAGAGACAGGGACGGGAAACACCATATATTTT.

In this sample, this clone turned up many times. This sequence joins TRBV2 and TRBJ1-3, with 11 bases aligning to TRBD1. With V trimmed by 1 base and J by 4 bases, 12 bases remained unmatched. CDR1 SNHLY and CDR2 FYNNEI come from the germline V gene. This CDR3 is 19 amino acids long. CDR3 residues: CASSEGEDRGQGEGNTIYF. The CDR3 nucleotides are TGTGCCAGCAGTGAAGGGGAGGACAGGGGGCAGGGAGAGGGAAACACCATATATTTT. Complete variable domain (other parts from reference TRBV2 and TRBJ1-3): EPEVTQTPSHQVTQMGQEVILRCVPISNHLYFYWYRQILGQKVEFLVSFYNNEISEKSEIFDDQFSVERPDGSNFTLKIRSTKLEDSAMYFCASSEGEDRGQGEGNTIYFGEGSWLTVV.

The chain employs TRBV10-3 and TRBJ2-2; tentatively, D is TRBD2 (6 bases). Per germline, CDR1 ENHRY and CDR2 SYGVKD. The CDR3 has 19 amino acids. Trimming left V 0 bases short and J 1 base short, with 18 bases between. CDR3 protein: CAISESIPGLVKNTGELFF. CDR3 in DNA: TGTGCCATCAGTGAGTCTATACCGGGACTTGTAAAGAACACCGGGGAGCTGTTTTTT.

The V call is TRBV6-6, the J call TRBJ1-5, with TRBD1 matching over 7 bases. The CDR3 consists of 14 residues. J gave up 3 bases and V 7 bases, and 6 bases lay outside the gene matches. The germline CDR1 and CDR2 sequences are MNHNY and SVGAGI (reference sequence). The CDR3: CASTPGGSNQPQHF. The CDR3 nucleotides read TGTGCCAGCACCCCAGGGGGGTCCAATCAGCCCCAGCATTTT.